This T cell receptor (beta chain) was found in a study of CD8+ T cells in alopecia areata. Study-wide findings and caveats: Both scalp clonality and the expanded CD8+ clones among the top 100 showed a significant decrease with tofacitinib. Baseline CD8+ expansion's link to response remains uncertain, as there was one nonresponder. While tofacitinib was given, many expanded lesional clones persisted in scalp and blood.

RNA, once extracted, was reverse transcribed into cDNA for use as the sequencing template. Generated by immunoSEQ multiplex PCR, the TCRdb table keeps only in-frame clones and is missing some. Seen here are about 270,000 clones, 60% observed once, and the top ten hold roughly 0.88%. Treatment in this sample: oral pan-JAK inhibitor, 5-10 mg twice daily. It was from alopecia areata patients that lesional scalp punch biopsies and peripheral blood were collected. As for this clone: The antigen remains unidentified.

CDR1 is SGDLS and CDR2 is YYNGEE in the germline V gene. There are 14 residues in the CDR3. Trimming stripped 0 bases from V and 7 bases from J, with 14 bases between. The chain couples TRBV9 to TRBJ2-7; D possibly matches TRBD1 or TRBD2 (5 bases each). The clonotype originates from a human donor with alopecia areata. The starting material was CD4+ T cells sorted from blood, obtained between weeks 51 and 54, from a patient treated with tofacitinib. DNA of the CDR3: TGTGCCAGCAGCGTAGCTGGGGGACCCTGGGAGCAGTACTTC. Its protein product is CASSVAGGPWEQYF. Drawing the rest from reference TRBV9 and TRBJ2-7, the complete variable domain is DSGVTQTPKHLITATGQRVTLRCSPRSGDLSVYWYQQSLDQGLQFLIQYYNGEERAKGNILERFSAQQFPDLHSELNLSSLELGDSALYFCASSVAGGPWEQYFGPGTRLTVT.